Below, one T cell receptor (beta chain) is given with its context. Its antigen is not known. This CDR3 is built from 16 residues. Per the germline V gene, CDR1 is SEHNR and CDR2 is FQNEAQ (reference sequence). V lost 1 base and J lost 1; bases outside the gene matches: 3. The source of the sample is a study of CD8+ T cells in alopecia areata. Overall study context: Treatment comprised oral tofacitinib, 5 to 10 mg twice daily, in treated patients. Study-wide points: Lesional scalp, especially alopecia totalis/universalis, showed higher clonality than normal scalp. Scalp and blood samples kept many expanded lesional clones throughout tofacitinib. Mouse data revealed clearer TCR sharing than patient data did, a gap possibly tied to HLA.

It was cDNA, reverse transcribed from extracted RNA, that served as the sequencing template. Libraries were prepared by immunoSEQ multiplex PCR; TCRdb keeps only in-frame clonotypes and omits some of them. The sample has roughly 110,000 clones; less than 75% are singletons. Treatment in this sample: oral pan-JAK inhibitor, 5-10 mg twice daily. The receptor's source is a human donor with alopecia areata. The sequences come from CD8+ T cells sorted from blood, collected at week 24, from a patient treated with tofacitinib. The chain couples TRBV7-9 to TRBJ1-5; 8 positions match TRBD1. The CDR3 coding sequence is TGTGCCAGCAGCTTAGGCCGGACAGGGAGCAATCAGCCCCAGCATTTT. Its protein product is CASSLGRTGSNQPQHF.